These T cell receptor beta chains were read from a single sample in a study of T cells after yellow fever vaccination. One entry per CDR3 protein, called by TCRdb with MiXCR from the 5' RACE reads. The table has roughly 330,000 distinct CDR3 sequences, roughly 4% seen once. The sample in question was PBMCs, obtained 5 days after the yellow fever booster vaccination. Receptor source: a man aged 18 to 29 who received the YFV17D yellow fever vaccine. The CDR3 runs from the conserved cysteine through the conserved F or W. The D gene is left open where the match is weak. Not every row has a clone size; where given, it reads once, few, many or a size class.

V gene,clone size,J gene,D gene,CDR3 protein,CDR3 DNA
TRBV4-3,few,TRBJ2-5,.,CASSPAPVTQETQYF,TGCGCCAGCAGCCCAGCCCCGGTAACCCAAGAGACCCAGTACTTC
TRBV29-1,few,TRBJ2-3,TRBD2,CSVVSGGAPSTDTQYF,TGCAGCGTTGTGAGCGGGGGCGCCCCTAGCACAGATACGCAGTATTTT
TRBV7-9,.,TRBJ2-1,.,CASSFPADPNEQFF,TGTGCCAGCAGCTTCCCCGCCGATCCAAATGAGCAGTTCTTC
TRBV7-2,many,TRBJ2-3,TRBD2,CASTVRGGEATQYF,TGTGCCAGCACCGTACGGGGGGGGGAAGCTACGCAGTATTTT
TRBV5-1,.,TRBJ2-3,TRBD1,CASSVPRDRGMRTDTQYF,TGCGCCAGCAGCGTGCCCCGGGACAGGGGTATGAGAACAGATACGCAGTATTTT
TRBV12-3/TRBV12-4,many,TRBJ2-7,.,CASSRGGHAYEQYF,TGTGCCAGCAGTCGAGGGGGTCACGCCTACGAGCAGTACTTC
TRBV12-3/TRBV12-4,.,TRBJ1-6,.,CASSFGTYNSPLHF,TGTGCCAGCAGTTTTGGTACCTATAATTCACCCCTCCACTTT
TRBV3-1,.,TRBJ1-5,TRBD1,CASSQGQGVQPQHF,TGTGCCAGCAGCCAAGGACAGGGGGTTCAGCCCCAGCATTTT
TRBV27,many,TRBJ2-2,.,CASSLIPNTGELFF,TGTGCCAGCAGTTTAATACCGAACACCGGGGAGCTGTTTTTT
TRBV5-6,few,TRBJ2-7,.,CASSLRDYEQYF,TGTGCCAGCAGCTTGAGGGATTACGAGCAGTACTTC
TRBV5-1,.,TRBJ1-1,TRBD1,CASSLVGTGNTEAFF,TGCGCCAGCAGCTTGGTGGGGACAGGGAACACTGAAGCTTTCTTT
TRBV6-2/TRBV6-3,few,TRBJ2-6,.,CASNHSPTASGANVLTF,TGTGCCAGCAACCATTCACCGACGGCCTCTGGGGCCAACGTCCTGACTTTC
TRBV5-1,many,TRBJ2-7,.,CASRRTMGSYEQYF,TGCGCCAGCAGACGGACGATGGGCTCCTACGAGCAGTACTTC
TRBV10-3,.,TRBJ1-6,TRBD1,CAISETGTGDGSPLHF,TGTGCCATCAGCGAAACCGGGACAGGGGACGGTTCACCCCTCCACTTT
TRBV27,.,TRBJ1-1,.,CASRPWVNTEAFF,TGTGCCAGCAGGCCGTGGGTGAACACTGAAGCTTTCTTT
TRBV12-3/TRBV12-4,few,TRBJ2-7,TRBD1,CASKRQGPFYEQYF,TGTGCCAGCAAGAGACAGGGCCCTTTCTACGAGCAGTACTTC
TRBV21-1,many,TRBJ2-7,.,CASSKDGGDEQYF,TGTGCCAGCAGCAAAGACGGAGGGGACGAGCAGTACTTC
TRBV7-2,.,TRBJ1-3,.,CASSSGRGIPGNTIYF,TGTGCCAGCAGCTCAGGAAGAGGGATCCCTGGAAACACCATATATTTT
TRBV20-1,few,TRBJ1-5,TRBD1,CSAKDRANQPQHF,TGCAGTGCTAAAGACAGGGCCAATCAGCCCCAGCATTTT
TRBV20-1,.,TRBJ2-7,.,CSATRDNYEQYF,TGCAGTGCTACCCGGGACAACTACGAGCAGTACTTC
TRBV18,.,TRBJ1-5,.,CASSPNTGNQPQHF,TGTGCCAGCTCACCAAATACAGGAAATCAGCCCCAGCATTTT
TRBV20-1,.,TRBJ1-5,.,CSAMGPTGQPQHF,TGCAGTGCTATGGGACCGACCGGTCAGCCCCAGCATTTT
TRBV12-3/TRBV12-4,.,TRBJ1-4,.,CASSSGHEIGVNEKLFF,TGTGCCAGCAGTTCGGGTCACGAGATAGGGGTTAATGAAAAACTGTTTTTT
TRBV24-1,many,TRBJ2-2,TRBD2,CATSDLAGDTGELFF,TGTGCCACCAGTGATTTAGCGGGGGACACCGGGGAGCTGTTTTTT
TRBV19,many,TRBJ1-2,.,CASSITAQNYGYTF,TGTGCCAGTAGTATAACCGCACAGAACTATGGCTACACCTTC
TRBV24-1,many,TRBJ1-1,.,CATSDHDGGGTFF,TGTGCCACCAGTGATCACGATGGAGGGGGAACTTTCTTT
TRBV12-3/TRBV12-4,few,TRBJ1-1,.,CASRARSTGRKAFF,TGTGCCAGCAGGGCGAGGTCTACAGGGCGGAAAGCTTTCTTT
TRBV13,few,TRBJ2-3,TRBD2,CASSHLAGADTDTQYF,TGTGCCAGCAGCCACTTAGCGGGGGCAGACACAGATACGCAGTATTTT
TRBV9,.,TRBJ1-3,.,CASSVGVGSGNTIYF,TGTGCCAGCAGCGTAGGAGTGGGCTCTGGAAACACCATATATTTT